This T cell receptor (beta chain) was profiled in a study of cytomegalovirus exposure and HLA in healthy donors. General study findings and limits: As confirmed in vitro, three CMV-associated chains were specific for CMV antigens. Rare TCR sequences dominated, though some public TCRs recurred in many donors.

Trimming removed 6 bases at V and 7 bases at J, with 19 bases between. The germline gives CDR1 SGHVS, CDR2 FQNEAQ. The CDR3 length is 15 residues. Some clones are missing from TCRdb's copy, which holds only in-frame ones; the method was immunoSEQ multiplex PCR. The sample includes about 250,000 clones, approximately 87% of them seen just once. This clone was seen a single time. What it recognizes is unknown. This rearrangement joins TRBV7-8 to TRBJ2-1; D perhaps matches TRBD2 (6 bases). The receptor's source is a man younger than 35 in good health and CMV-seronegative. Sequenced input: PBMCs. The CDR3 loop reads CASRPRLGSSNEQFF. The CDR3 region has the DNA TGTGCCAGCAGACCCCGACTAGGGTCGTCGAATGAGCAGTTCTTC.